This T cell receptor (beta chain) was sequenced during a study of T-cell memory formation after mild COVID-19. The V gene lost 6 bases and the J gene lost 0 bases, with 9 bases spanning the gap. The CDR3 runs 14 residues. Germline V gives CDR1 DFQATT, CDR2 SNEGSKA (reference sequence). UMIs and sample barcodes were carried by the TCR alpha and TCR beta cDNA libraries that 5'RACE produced using constant-segment primers. TCRdb reprocessed the 5' RACE reads with MiXCR, giving one entry per CDR3 protein. The sample has around 200,000 distinct CDR3 sequences, 9.5% to 10% seen once; the top ten hold roughly 3.5%.

Sequences were obtained from PBMCs or a T cell subset sorted from them (not recorded which). The rearrangement links TRBV20-1 to TRBJ1-6; D gene ambiguous. This receptor was identified in a man aged 18 to 30 who had mild COVID-19 (a few samples of this study predate the infection). Cell type and time point are not known. CDR3 bases: TGCAGTGCCATAGAGAGCTCCTATAATTCACCCCTCCACTTT. Encoded protein: CSAIESSYNSPLHF.